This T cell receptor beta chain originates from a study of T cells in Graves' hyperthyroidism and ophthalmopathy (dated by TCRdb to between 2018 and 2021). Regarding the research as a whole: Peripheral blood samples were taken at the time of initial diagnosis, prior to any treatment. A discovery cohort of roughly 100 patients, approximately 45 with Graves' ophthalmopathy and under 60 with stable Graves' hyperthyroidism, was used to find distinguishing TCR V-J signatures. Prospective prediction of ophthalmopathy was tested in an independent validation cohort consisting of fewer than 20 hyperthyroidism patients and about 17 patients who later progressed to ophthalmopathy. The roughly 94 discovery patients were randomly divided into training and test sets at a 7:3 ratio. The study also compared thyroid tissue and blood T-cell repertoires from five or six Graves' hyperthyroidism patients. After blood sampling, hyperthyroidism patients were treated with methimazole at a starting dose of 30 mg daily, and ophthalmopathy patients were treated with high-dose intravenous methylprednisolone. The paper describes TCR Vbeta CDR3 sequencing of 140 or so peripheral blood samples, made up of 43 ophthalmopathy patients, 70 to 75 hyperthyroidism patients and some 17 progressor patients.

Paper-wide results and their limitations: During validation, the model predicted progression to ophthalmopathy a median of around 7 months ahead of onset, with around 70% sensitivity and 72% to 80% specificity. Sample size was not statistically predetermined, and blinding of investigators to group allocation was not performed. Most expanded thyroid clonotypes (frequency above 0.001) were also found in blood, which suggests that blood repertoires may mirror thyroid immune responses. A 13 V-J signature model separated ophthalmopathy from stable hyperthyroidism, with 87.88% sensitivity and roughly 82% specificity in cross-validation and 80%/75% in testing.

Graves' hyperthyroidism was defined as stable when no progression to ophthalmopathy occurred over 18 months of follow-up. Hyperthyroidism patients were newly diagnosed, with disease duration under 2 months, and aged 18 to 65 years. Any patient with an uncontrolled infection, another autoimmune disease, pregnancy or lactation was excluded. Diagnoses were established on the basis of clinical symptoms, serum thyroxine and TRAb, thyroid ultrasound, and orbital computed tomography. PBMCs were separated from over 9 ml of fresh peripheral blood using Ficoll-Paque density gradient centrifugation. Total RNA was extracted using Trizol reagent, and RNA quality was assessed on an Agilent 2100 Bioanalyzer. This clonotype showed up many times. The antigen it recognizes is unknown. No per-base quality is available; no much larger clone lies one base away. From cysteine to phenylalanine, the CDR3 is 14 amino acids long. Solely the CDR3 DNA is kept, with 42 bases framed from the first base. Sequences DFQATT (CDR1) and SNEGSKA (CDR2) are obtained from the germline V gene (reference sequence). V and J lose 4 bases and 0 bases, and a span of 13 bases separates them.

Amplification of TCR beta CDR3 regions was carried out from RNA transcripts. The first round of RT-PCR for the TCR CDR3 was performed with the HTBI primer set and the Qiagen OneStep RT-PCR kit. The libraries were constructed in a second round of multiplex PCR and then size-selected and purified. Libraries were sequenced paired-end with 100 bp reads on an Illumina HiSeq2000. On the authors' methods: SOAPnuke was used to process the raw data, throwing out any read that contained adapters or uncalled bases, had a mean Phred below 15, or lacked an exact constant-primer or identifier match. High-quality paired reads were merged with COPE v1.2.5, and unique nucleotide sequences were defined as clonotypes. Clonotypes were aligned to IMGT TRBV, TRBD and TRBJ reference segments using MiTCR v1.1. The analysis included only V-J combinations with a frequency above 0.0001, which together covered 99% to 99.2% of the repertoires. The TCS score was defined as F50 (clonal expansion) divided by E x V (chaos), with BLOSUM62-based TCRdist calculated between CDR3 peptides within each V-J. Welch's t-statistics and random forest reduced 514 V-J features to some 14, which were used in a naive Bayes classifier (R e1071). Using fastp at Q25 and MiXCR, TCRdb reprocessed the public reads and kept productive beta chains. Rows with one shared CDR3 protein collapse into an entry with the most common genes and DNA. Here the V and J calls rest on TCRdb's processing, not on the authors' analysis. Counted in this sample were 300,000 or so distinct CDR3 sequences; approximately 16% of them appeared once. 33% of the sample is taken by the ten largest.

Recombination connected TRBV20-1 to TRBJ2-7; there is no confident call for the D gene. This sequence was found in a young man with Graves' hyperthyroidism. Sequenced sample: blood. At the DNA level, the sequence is TGCAGTGCTATAAGGCGGCCTAGCTCCTACGAGCAGTACTTC. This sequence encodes CSAIRRPSSYEQYF.